The 19 T cell receptor beta chains below all came from one sample that was sequenced in a study of blood T cell repertoires in COVID-19. The repertoire was sequenced with immunoSEQ multiplex PCR; TCRdb's copy has only in-frame clones and lacks some. The table includes 65,000 to 75,000 clones, around 75% detected once. The sample taken for sequencing was peripheral blood. The source is a man between 65 and 85 years old with acute or convalescent COVID-19.

This clone was seen just once. The chain uses TRBV10-3 and TRBJ2-5; TRBD1 is a possible D gene (5 bases). CDR1 and CDR2 (germline): ENHRY, SYGVKD. Trimming stripped 6 bases from V and 5 bases from J, with 13 bases between. This CDR3 comprises 13 residues. The CDR3 nucleotides read TGTGCCATCAGGGGGCAGGTTGGGGAGACCCAGTACTTC. It codes for CAIRGQVGETQYF.

The sample holds a few counts of this clone. This chain links TRBV6-5 with TRBJ2-1, with TRBD2 matching over 8 bases. V was clipped by 2 bases and J by 6 bases; unmatched bases: 9. The length of the CDR3 is 16 residues. Per the germline V gene, CDR1 is MNHEY and CDR2 is SVGAGI. The CDR3 protein is CASSYQAGDAPNEQFF. The DNA of the CDR3 is TGTGCCAGCAGTTACCAAGCGGGAGATGCCCCCAATGAGCAGTTCTTC.

CDR3 sequence (DNA): TGTGCCAGCAGCCCCCTAGCGGGGACTTACGAGCAGTACTTC. Its protein is CASSPLAGTYEQYF. J is TRBJ2-7 and V is TRBV7-6; 9 positions match TRBD2. The CDR3 spans 14 residues. Germline lookup yields CDR1 SGHVS and CDR2 FNYEAQ. V lost 5 bases to trimming and J lost 4 bases; unmatched junction nucleotides: 6. Variable domain in full (rest from reference TRBV7-6 and TRBJ2-7): GAGVSQSPRYKVTKRGQDVALRCDPISGHVSLYWYRQALGQGPEFLTYFNYEAQQDKSGLPNDRFSAERPEGSISTLTIQRTEQRDSAMYRCASSPLAGTYEQYFGPGTRLTVT.

V usage is TRBV29-1 and J usage is TRBJ2-2; 15 bases match TRBD2. The length of the CDR3 is 15 residues. CDR1 and CDR2 (germline): SQVTM, ANQGSEA. Germline trimming cut 6 bases from V and 5 bases from J; bases unmatched to any gene: 4. In DNA, the CDR3 is TGCAGCGTGGACGGACTAGCGGGAGGGACCGGGGAGCTGTTTTTT. This encodes CSVDGLAGGTGELFF.

The CDR3 here is CASSTGRGLEKLFF. The CDR3 DNA reads TGTGCCAGCTCTACGGGAAGGGGGCTCGAAAAACTGTTTTTT. The chain combines TRBV18 with TRBJ1-4; 7 nucleotides agree with TRBD1. Trimming removed 6 bases from V and 8 bases from J; junction bases left unmatched: 9. The CDR3 has 14 residues. The germline V gene has CDR1 KGHSH and CDR2 LQKENI.

V is TRBV6-5 and J is TRBJ2-7; TRBD2 aligns across 12 bases. This CDR3 comprises 15 residues. V gave up 7 bases and J gave up 5 bases; unmatched junction bases: 9. Germline V CDR1 and CDR2: MNHEY, SVGAGI. The CDR3 region has the DNA TGTGCCAGCAACCAACAACTAGCGGGAGGAAACGAGCAGTACTTC. It encodes CASNQQLAGGNEQYF.

The V gene is TRBV27, the J gene TRBJ1-2, with 11 bases aligning to TRBD1. The junction had 7 bases not matched to a gene; V was cut back by 0 bases and J by 7 bases. The CDR3 extends over 16 amino acids. Germline V lookup: CDR1 MNHEY, CDR2 SMNVEV (reference sequence). DNA of the CDR3: TGTGCCAGCAGTTTATCCCCCGGACAGGGGGCCGGTGGCTACACCTTC. Translation: CASSLSPGQGAGGYTF.

As DNA, the CDR3 is TGTGCCAGTAAAACTTCAGGGCGAAGTCAGCCCCAGCATTTT. This sequence encodes CASKTSGRSQPQHF. The chain couples TRBV19 to TRBJ1-5; tentatively, D is TRBD1 (5 bases). The ends were cut back, 7 bases at V and 6 bases at J, with 16 bases in the middle. The germline V gene has CDR1 LNHDA and CDR2 SQIVND (reference sequence). The length of the CDR3 is 14 residues.

This chain links TRBV7-2 with TRBJ1-4; D ambiguous. Germline assignment: CDR1 SGHTA and CDR2 FQGNSA. The germline V and J ends were trimmed by 1 base and 6 bases, with 9 bases remaining between them. This CDR3 region has 14 residues. Here the CDR3 DNA reads TGTGCCAGCAGCTTAGGGTACGGTTATGAAAAACTGTTTTTT. This encodes CASSLGYGYEKLFF.

The J gene is TRBJ1-4, the V gene TRBV7-8, with D tentatively TRBD1 (5 bases). Trimming took off 3 bases at V and 5 bases at J, with 13 bases between the two ends. The CDR3 has 15 residues. The germline CDR1 and CDR2 sequences are SGHVS and FQNEAQ. CDR3 residues: CASSFLGRGNEKLFF. The DNA of the CDR3 is TGTGCCAGCAGCTTCTTGGGTCGGGGGAATGAAAAACTGTTTTTT. The full variable domain, with the rest looked up from reference TRBV7-8 and TRBJ1-4, is GAGVSQSPRYKVAKRGQDVALRCDPISGHVSLFWYQQALGQGPEFLTYFQNEAQLDKSGLPSDRFFAERPEGSVSTLKIQRTQQEDSAVYLCASSFLGRGNEKLFFGSGTQLSVL.

The rearrangement uses TRBV5-1 and TRBJ2-3; TRBD2 matches 9 bases. Germline CDR1 is SGHRS and CDR2 is YFSETQ. The CDR3 is 16 amino acids. The junction had 10 bases not matched to a gene; V was cut back by 4 bases and J by 4 bases. In nucleotides, the CDR3 is TGCGCCAGCAGCCCCTTAGCGGGAGCCGTGCCAGATACGCAGTATTTT. Translating it yields CASSPLAGAVPDTQYF.

The gene calls are TRBV19 and TRBJ2-2; the D gene is possibly TRBD1 (5 bases). V lost 5 bases and J 13 bases, leaving 20 bases between the germline ends. Germline V lookup: CDR1 LNHDA, CDR2 SQIVND (reference sequence). The CDR3 is 14 amino acids. The CDR3 reads CASSAPTGARGLFF. CDR3 DNA sequence: TGTGCCAGTAGTGCCCCCACAGGAGCCCGCGGGCTGTTTTTT.

V usage is TRBV15 and J usage is TRBJ1-5; D is perhaps TRBD1 (5 bases). The length of the CDR3 is 18 residues. Trimming cost V 5 bases and J 0 bases, with 20 bases left between them. The germline V gene encodes CDR1 LNHNV and CDR2 YYDKDF (reference sequence). The CDR3 loop reads CATSPSQGALYSNQPQHF. CDR3 DNA: TGTGCCACCAGCCCGAGTCAGGGTGCCCTTTATAGCAATCAGCCCCAGCATTTT.

Here the CDR3 reads CASSLPLYQPQHF. The CDR3 DNA sequence: TGTGCCAGCAGCTTACCCCTCTATCAGCCCCAGCATTTT. V gene TRBV28 combines with J gene TRBJ1-5; D not certain. The CDR3 contains 13 residues. Germline lookup yields CDR1 MDHEN and CDR2 SYDVKM. The V end lost 6 bases, the J end lost 5 bases, and 11 bases lay between the germline ends.

The sample holds a few counts of this clone. The chain joins TRBV27 to TRBJ1-2; D unclear. The germline gives CDR1 MNHEY, CDR2 SMNVEV (reference sequence). This CDR3 spans 15 amino acids. V was shortened by 0 bases and J by 3 bases, with 11 bases between the two germline ends. In DNA, the CDR3 is TGTGCCAGCAGTTTATCGATCCCGAGTTACTATGGCTACACCTTC. Protein: CASSLSIPSYYGYTF.

The chain couples TRBV11-2 to TRBJ2-2; the D is unclear. The CDR3 runs 19 residues. Trimming stripped 0 bases from V and 4 bases from J, with 21 bases between. Germline CDR1 SGHAT, CDR2 FQNNGV. The CDR3 nucleotides read TGTGCCAGCAGCTTAGATCGAAGTATAATCGGAGCTATCACCGGGGAGCTGTTTTTT. Translation: CASSLDRSIIGAITGELFF. The full variable domain, in which reference TRBV11-2 and TRBJ2-2 provide the parts outside the CDR3, is EAGVAQSPRYKIIEKRQSVAFWCNPISGHATLYWYQQILGQGPKLLIQFQNNGVVDDSQLPKDRFSAERLKGVDSTLKIQPAKLEDSAVYLCASSLDRSIIGAITGELFFGEGSRLTVL.

As DNA, the CDR3 is TGTGCCAGCAGCTACCCTCGCGGGGCGCTGAACACTGAAGCTTTCTTT. Its protein is CASSYPRGALNTEAFF. The chain uses TRBV5-6 and TRBJ1-1; weak D call: TRBD1 (5 bases). The CDR3 contains 16 residues. Germline lookup yields CDR1 SGHDT and CDR2 YYEEEE. The V and J ends lost 3 bases and 0 bases respectively, with 15 bases between them.

The rearrangement links TRBV19 to TRBJ2-7; D is possibly TRBD1 (6 bases). Trimming took 5 bases from V and 1 from J, leaving 18 bases between them. The CDR3 is made up of 16 amino acids. Germline values: CDR1 LNHDA, CDR2 SQIVND (reference sequence). CDR3 nucleotide sequence: TGTGCCAGTAGTCCTCGGGCAGGGGAGATTTCCTACGAGCAGTACTTC. Protein product: CASSPRAGEISYEQYF.

The gene calls are TRBV18 and TRBJ1-5; D is unresolved. Per germline, CDR1 KGHSH and CDR2 LQKENI. The V end lost 2 bases, the J end lost 5 bases, and 10 bases lay between the germline ends. The CDR3 has 14 amino acids. The CDR3 loop is CASSPGQVDQPQHF. The CDR3 DNA is TGTGCCAGCTCACCAGGGCAGGTCGATCAGCCCCAGCATTTT. Variable domain in full (rest from reference TRBV18 and TRBJ1-5): NAGVMQNPRHLVRRRGQEARLRCSPMKGHSHVYWYRQLPEEGLKFMVYLQKENIIDESGMPKERFSAEFPKEGPSILRIQQVVRGDSAAYFCASSPGQVDQPQHFGDGTRLSIL.